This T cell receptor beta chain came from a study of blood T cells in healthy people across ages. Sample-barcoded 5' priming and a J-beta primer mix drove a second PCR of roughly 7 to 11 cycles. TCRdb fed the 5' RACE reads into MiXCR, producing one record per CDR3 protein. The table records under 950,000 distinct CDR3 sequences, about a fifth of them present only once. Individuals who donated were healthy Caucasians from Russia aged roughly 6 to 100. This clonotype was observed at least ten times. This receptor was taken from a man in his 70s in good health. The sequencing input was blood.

The CDR3 reads CASNIAGTPTDTQYF. CDR3 sequence (DNA): TGCGCCAGCAATATAGCGGGAACCCCCACAGATACGCAGTATTTT. The gene calls are TRBV10-2 and TRBJ2-3; TRBD2 matches at 8 bases. V dropped 7 bases and J dropped 2; count of bases not matched to a gene: 8. Germline lookup yields CDR1 WSHSY and CDR2 SAAADI. This CDR3 contains 15 residues.